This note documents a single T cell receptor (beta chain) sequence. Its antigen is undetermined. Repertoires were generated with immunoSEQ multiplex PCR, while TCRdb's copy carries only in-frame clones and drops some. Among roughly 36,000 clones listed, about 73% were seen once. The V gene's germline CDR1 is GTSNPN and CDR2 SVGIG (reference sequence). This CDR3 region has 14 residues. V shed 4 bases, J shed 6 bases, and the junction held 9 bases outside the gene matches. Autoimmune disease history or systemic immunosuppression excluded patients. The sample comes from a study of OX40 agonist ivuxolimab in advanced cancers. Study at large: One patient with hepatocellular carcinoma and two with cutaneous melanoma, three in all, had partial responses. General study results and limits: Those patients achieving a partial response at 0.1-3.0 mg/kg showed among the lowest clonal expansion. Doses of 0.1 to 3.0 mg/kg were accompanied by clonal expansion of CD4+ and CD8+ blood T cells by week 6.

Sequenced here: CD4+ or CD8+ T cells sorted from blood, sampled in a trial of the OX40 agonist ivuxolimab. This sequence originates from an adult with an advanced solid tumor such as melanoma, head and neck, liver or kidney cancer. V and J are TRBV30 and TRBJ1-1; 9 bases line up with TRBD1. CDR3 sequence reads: CAWNLQGAGAEAFF. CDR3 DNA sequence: TGTGCCTGGAATTTACAGGGGGCGGGGGCTGAAGCTTTCTTT.